This T cell receptor beta chain comes out of a study of cytotoxic CD8 clonotypes in ibrutinib-treated CLL. TCRdb's table, derived via immunoSEQ multiplex PCR, lists solely in-frame clones and lacks some. Found here are under 200,000 clones, around 84% of them singletons; the top ten hold roughly 2%. A word on this clone: Its antigen is not known.

Study-wide results and caveats: Public clonotypes, found uncommonly, either contracted or stayed stable on treatment.

Material: PBMCs, obtained after 12 months of ibrutinib treatment. The source is a human donor with chronic lymphocytic leukemia.

The CDR3 region is CASSPSARDEKLFF. CDR3 nucleotides: TGTGCCAGCTCACCATCAGCTCGGGATGAAAAACTGTTTTTT. The chain joins TRBV18 to TRBJ1-4; D uncertain. The germline CDR1 and CDR2 sequences are KGHSH and LQKENI. With 2 bases removed from V and 6 bases from J, the gap between germline ends came to 10 bases. The CDR3 contains 14 residues.